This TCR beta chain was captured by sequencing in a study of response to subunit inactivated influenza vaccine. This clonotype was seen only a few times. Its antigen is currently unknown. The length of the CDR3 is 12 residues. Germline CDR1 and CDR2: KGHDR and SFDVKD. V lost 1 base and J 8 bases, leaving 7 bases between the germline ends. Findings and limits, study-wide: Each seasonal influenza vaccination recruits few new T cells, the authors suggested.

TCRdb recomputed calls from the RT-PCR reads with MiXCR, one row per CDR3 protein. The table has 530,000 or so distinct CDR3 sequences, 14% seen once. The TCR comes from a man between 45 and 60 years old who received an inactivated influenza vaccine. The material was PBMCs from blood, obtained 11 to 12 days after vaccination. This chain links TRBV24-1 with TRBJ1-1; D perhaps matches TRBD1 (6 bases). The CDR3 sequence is CATSDFTGEAFF. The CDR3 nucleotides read TGTGCCACCAGTGATTTCACAGGGGAAGCTTTCTTT.